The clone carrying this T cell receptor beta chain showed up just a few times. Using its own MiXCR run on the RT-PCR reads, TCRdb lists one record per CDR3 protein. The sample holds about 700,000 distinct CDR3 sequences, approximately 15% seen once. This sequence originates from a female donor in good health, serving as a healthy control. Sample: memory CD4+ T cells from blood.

The CDR3 loop is CASSRLDGNTEAFF. In DNA form, the CDR3 reads TGTGCCAGCAGCCGATTGGACGGGAACACTGAAGCTTTCTTT. V and J are TRBV6-5 and TRBJ1-1; D unresolved. This CDR3 comprises 14 residues. Germline CDR1 is MNHEY and CDR2 is SVGAGI. The V gene lost 6 bases and the J gene lost 1 base, with 12 bases spanning the gap.